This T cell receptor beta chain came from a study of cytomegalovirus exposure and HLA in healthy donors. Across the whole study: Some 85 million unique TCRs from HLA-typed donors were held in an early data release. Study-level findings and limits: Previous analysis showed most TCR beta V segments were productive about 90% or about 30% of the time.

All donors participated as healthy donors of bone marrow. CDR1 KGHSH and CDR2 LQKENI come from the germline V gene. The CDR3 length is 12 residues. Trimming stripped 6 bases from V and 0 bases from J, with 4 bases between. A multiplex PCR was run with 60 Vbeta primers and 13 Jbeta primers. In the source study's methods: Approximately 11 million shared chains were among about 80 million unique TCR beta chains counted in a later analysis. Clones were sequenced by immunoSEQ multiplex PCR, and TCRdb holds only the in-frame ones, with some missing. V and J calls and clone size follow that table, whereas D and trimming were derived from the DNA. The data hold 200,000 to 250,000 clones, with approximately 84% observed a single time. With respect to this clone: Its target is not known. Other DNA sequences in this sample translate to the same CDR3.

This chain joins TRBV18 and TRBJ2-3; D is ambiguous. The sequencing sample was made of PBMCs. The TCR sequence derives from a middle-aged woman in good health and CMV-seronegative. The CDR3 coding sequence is TGTGCCAGCTCTCCTAGCACAGATACGCAGTATTTT. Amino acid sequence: CASSPSTDTQYF.